The TCR beta chain under discussion was sequenced for a study of blood T cell repertoires in COVID-19. Study summary: Spain, Italy and the United States supplied samples that represented acute and convalescent COVID-19.

In the source study's methods: Reference gene primers were amplified, and this amplification served to estimate nucleated cell counts. Method: immunoSEQ multiplex PCR; TCRdb's copy keeps in-frame clones and lacks some. From that table come the V and J calls and clone size; the DNA was used to work out D and trimming. The repertoire includes under 150,000 clones, 84% of them detected once, and roughly 13% sits in the top ten. The clonotype originates from a human donor in a cohort sampled during active COVID-19. Sequenced material: peripheral blood.

Here the CDR3 DNA reads TGTGCCAGCAGCCGACTGGTCTCTGGGGCCAACGTCCTGACTTTC. Protein product: CASSRLVSGANVLTF. The V call is TRBV7-3, the J call TRBJ2-6, with D hard to call. The CDR3 has 15 amino acids. Per the germline V gene, CDR1 is SGHTA and CDR2 is FQGTGA. V was shortened by 5 bases and J by 0 bases, with 8 bases between the two germline ends.